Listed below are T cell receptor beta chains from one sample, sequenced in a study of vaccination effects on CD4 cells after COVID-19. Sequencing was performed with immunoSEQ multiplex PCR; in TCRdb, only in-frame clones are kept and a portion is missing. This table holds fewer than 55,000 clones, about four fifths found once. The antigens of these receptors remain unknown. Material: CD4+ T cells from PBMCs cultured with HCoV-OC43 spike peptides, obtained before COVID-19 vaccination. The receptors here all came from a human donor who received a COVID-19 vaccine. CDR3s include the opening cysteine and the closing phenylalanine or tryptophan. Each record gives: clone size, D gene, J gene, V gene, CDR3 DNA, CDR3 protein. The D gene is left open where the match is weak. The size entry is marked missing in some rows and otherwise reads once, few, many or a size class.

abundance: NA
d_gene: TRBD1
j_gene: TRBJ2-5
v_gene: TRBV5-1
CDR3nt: TGCGCCAGCAGCGTAGAAAATACAGGGGGTAAAGAGACCCAGTACTTC
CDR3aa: CASSVENTGGKETQYF

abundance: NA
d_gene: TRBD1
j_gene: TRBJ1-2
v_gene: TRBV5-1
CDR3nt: TGCGCCAGCAGCTTGCAACAGGGGAACGGCTACACCTTC
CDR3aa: CASSLQQGNGYTF

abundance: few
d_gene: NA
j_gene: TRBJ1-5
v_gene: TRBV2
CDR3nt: TGTGCCAGCCAAATACAGGGTTTGAGCAATCAGCCCCAGCATTTT
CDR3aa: CASQIQGLSNQPQHF

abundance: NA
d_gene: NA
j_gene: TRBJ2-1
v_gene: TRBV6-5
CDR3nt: TGTGCCAGCAGTTACTGGGGGGGGGCTGGTGAGCAGTTCTTC
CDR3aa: CASSYWGGAGEQFF

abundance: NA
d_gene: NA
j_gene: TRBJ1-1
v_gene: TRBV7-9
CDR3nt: TGTGCCAGCAGCTTAGCCGGATACACTGAAGCTTTCTTT
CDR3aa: CASSLAGYTEAFF

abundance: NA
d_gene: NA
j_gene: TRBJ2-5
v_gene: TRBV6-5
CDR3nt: TGTGCCAGCAGGGCACCGGGACAAGAGACCCAGTACTTC
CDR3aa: CASRAPGQETQYF

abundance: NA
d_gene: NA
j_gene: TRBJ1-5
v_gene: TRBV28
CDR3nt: TGTGCCAGCAGTTTATTCAGGAACAATCAGCCCCAGCATTTT
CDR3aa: CASSLFRNNQPQHF

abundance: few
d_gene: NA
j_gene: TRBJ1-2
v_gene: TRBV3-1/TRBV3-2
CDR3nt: TGTGCCAGCACCCCGAGGGGGGTCAGCTATGGCTACACCTTC
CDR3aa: CASTPRGVSYGYTF

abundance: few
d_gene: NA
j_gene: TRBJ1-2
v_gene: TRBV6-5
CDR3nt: TGTGCCAGCAGGACATATCGTGGCTACACCTTC
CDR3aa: CASRTYRGYTF

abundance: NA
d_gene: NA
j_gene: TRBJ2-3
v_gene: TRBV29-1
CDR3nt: TGCAGCGTTGGGGGTCCGGAGGTTTGGGGTACGCAGTATTTT
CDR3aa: CSVGGPEVWGTQYF

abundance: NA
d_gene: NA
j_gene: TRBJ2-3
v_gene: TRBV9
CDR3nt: TGTGCCAGCAGCGTAGAACACCCCACAGATACGCAGTATTTT
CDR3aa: CASSVEHPTDTQYF

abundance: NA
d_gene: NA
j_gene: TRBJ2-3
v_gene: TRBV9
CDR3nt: TGTGCCAGCAGCCTCTCCGGGACCCCCACAGATACGCAGTATTTT
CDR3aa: CASSLSGTPTDTQYF

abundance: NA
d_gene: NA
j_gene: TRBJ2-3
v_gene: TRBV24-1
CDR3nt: TGTGCCACCAGTGATATCAGAAGCACAGATACGCAGTATTTT
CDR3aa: CATSDIRSTDTQYF

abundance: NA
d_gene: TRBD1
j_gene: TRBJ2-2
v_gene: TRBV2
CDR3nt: TGTGCCAGCAGCCACAGGGACAGGTACACCGGGGAGCTGTTTTTT
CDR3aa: CASSHRDRYTGELFF

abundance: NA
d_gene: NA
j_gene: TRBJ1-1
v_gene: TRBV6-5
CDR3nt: TGTGCCAGCAGTTCCGTTACTGAAGCTTTCTTT
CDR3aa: CASSSVTEAFF

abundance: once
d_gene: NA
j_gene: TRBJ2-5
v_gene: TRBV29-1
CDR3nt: TGCAGCGGGGTTAGGGGACTTATCGGGGAGACCCAGTACTTC
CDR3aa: CSGVRGLIGETQYF